This T cell receptor (beta chain) emerged from a study of monozygotic twins with cystic fibrosis. Study background: Library input was approximately 2.7 micrograms of fragmented DNA, with roughly 14 PCR cycles. Findings of the study overall: Monozygotic CF twin pairs shared significantly more nucleotide-identical clonotypes than unrelated CF individuals did. In 13 of 16 pairs, V gene usage was closest to the co-twin's.

This CDR3 comprises 14 residues. Trimming took off 6 bases at V and 7 bases at J, with 18 bases between the two ends. CDR1 MGHDK and CDR2 SYGVNS come from the germline V gene. The table came from immunoSEQ multiplex PCR; TCRdb's copy has only in-frame clones and leaves some out. The top ten hold over 0.8% of the sample, which has 8,500 to 14,000 clones, roughly 97% seen once. A word on this clone: Its specificity is unknown.

The TCR originated in a boy younger than 18 with cystic fibrosis. The chain is built from TRBV25-1 and TRBJ1-1; tentative D call: TRBD1 (5 bases). The sample was blood. For the CDR3, the DNA is TGTGCCAGCAGAGGTCTTTTCCAGGGAAGTGAAGCTTTCTTT. Translation gives CASRGLFQGSEAFF.